This T cell receptor beta chain is drawn from a study of PD-1 blockade in mismatch repair-deficient tumors. At the level of the study: Patients had over ten mismatch repair-deficient cancer types and were previously treated and progressing. General study points: Tumor-resident clones, often absent from pretreatment blood, expanded after pembrolizumab and then contracted.

Assay: immunoSEQ multiplex PCR; the TCRdb copy retains only in-frame clones and omits some. The table includes 50,000 or so clones, 65% to 85% detected once. All patients were mismatch repair deficient, assessed by either PCR or immunohistochemistry. TCRs were sequenced from a few patients responding to pembrolizumab. Worth noting for this clone: No antigen is known for it.

This CDR3 contains 21 residues. CDR1 and CDR2 from the germline V gene are SGHDN and FVKESK. V was trimmed by 1 base and J by 5 bases, leaving 30 bases between them. The chain employs TRBV14 and TRBJ2-1; tentatively, D is TRBD1 or TRBD2 (6 bases each). This receptor was obtained from an adult with mismatch repair-deficient cancer. The sequenced sample was peripheral blood, obtained about 4.5 months after starting pembrolizumab. The CDR3 region has the DNA TGTGCCAGCAGCCAAGGGAGGGATGGTTTACGGCGGCGTCCAGGGGACAATGAGCAGTTCTTC. It translates to CASSQGRDGLRRRPGDNEQFF.